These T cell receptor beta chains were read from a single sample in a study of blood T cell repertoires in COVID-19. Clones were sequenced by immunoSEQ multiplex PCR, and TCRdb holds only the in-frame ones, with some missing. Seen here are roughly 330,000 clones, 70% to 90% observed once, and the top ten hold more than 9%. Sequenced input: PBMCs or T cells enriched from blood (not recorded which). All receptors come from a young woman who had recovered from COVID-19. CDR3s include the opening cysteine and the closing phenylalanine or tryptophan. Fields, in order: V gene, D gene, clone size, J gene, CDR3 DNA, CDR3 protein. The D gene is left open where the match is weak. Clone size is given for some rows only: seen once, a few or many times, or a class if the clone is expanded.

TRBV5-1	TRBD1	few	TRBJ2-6	TGCGCCAGCAGCTTGGGGGACAGGTTCTCCAATGGGGCCAACGTCCTGACTTTC	CASSLGDRFSNGANVLTF
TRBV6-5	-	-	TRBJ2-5	TGTGCCAGCAGACGATCACTAGTCCCCGAGACCCAGTACTTC	CASRRSLVPETQYF
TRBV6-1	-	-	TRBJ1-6	TGTGCCAGCAGTGATATCGTTGGGGCTTATTCACCCCTCCACTTT	CASSDIVGAYSPLHF
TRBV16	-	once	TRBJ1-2	TGTGCCAGCAGCCCCCGCGGCTATGGCTACACCTTC	CASSPRGYGYTF
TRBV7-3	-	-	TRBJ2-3	TGTGCCAGCAGCGATTTAGGGACTAGCACAGATACGCAGTATTTT	CASSDLGTSTDTQYF
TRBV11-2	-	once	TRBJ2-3	TGTGCCAGCAGCTTATTTATTAGGGACTCTTACACAGATACGCAGTATTTT	CASSLFIRDSYTDTQYF
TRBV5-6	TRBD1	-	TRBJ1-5	TGTGCCAGCAGCTTGGCCTGGACAGGGCCCGATCAGCCCCAGCATTTT	CASSLAWTGPDQPQHF
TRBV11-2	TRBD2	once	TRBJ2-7	TGTGCCAGCAGCTTCGCGGGAGCCTACGAGCAGTACTTC	CASSFAGAYEQYF
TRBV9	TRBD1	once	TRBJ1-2	TGTGCCAGCAGCGTAGCCACGGGACAGGGCAACTATGGCTACACCTTC	CASSVATGQGNYGYTF
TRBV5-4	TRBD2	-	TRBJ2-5	TGTGCCAGCAGCCCTGGAGGGGCGGGAGGGTTAGAGACCCAGTACTTC	CASSPGGAGGLETQYF
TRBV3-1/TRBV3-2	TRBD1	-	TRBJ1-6	TGTGCCAGCAGCCAAACCGACAGGGTGGCACCCCTCCACTTT	CASSQTDRVAPLHF
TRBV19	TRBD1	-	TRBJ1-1	TGTGCCAGTAGCTTCGACAGGGGGAACACTGAAGCTTTCTTT	CASSFDRGNTEAFF
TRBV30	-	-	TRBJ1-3	TGTGCCTGGAGTTTGGGGAGCTCTGGAAACACCATATATTTT	CAWSLGSSGNTIYF
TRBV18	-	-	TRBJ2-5	TGTGCCAGCTCACCACCGAGTGACCAAGAGACCCAGTACTTC	CASSPPSDQETQYF
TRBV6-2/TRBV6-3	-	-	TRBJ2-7	TGTGCCAGCAGTTACGATTGGAGCGGAATAGGACACGAGCAGTACTTC	CASSYDWSGIGHEQYF
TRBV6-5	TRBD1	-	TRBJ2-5	TGTGCCAGCAACCCGACAGGGGGAGAGACCCAGTACTTC	CASNPTGGETQYF
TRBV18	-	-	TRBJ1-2	TGTGCCAGCTCACCGGGGCGGGACCCAGGCTACACCTTC	CASSPGRDPGYTF
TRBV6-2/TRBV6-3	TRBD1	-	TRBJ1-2	TGTGCCAGCAGTTACTCGGAACAGGGGTCGGGCTACACCTTC	CASSYSEQGSGYTF
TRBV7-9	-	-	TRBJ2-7	TGTGCCAGCAGCTTAGTTGTGGACATCTCCTACGAGCAGTACTTC	CASSLVVDISYEQYF
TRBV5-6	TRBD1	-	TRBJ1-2	TGTGCCAGCAGCTTGGGAAACGCAGGGGGCCGGGGCTACACCTTC	CASSLGNAGGRGYTF
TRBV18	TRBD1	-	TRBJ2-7	TGTGCCAGCTCACCTACGACAGGGCAAGAGCAGTACTTC	CASSPTTGQEQYF
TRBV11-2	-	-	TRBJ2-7	TGTGCCAGCAGCTTAGTGCGGGGTTCCCCCTACGAGCAGTACTTC	CASSLVRGSPYEQYF
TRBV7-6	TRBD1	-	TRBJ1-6	TGTGCCAGCAGCTTAGAAGGGGGCCCTAATTCACCCCTCCACTTT	CASSLEGGPNSPLHF
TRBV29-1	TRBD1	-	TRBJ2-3	TGCAGCGTTTCCCCCGGACAGGGAATCACAGATACGCAGTATTTT	CSVSPGQGITDTQYF
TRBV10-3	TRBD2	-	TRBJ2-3	TGTGCCATCAGTGGTAGCGGGCATAGCACAGATACGCAGTATTTT	CAISGSGHSTDTQYF
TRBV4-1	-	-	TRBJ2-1	TGCGCCAGCAGCCAAGCAGGGACCTACAATGAGCAGTTCTTC	CASSQAGTYNEQFF
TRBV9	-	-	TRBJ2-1	TGTGCCAGCAGCGTAGTGGTAACTACGAGGAATGAGCAGTTCTTC	CASSVVVTTRNEQFF